Listed below are T cell receptor beta chains from one sample, sequenced in a study of blood T cells in healthy people across ages. A single record per CDR3 protein comes from TCRdb applying MiXCR to the 5' RACE reads. The sample lists over 1.5 million distinct CDR3 sequences; roughly 52% were seen once. Material: blood. Receptor source: a woman aged 40-49 years in good health. Each CDR3 is given with its conserved first and last residue. D genes are given only for firm matches. Not all rows give a size; the values are once, few, many and, for expanded clones, a class.

v_call: TRBV5-1
clone_size: .
d_call: TRBD1
j_call: TRBJ2-5
cdr3_aa: CASSLGPSTGMKETQYF
cdr3_nt: TGCGCCAGCAGCTTGGGGCCGTCGACAGGGATGAAGGAGACCCAGTACTTC

v_call: TRBV11-2
clone_size: .
d_call: TRBD1
j_call: TRBJ1-1
cdr3_aa: CASSLGGQGYTEAFF
cdr3_nt: TGTGCCAGCAGCTTGGGGGGACAGGGGTACACTGAAGCTTTCTTT

v_call: TRBV18
clone_size: .
d_call: TRBD2
j_call: TRBJ2-1
cdr3_aa: CASSVQRTSGGGEQFF
cdr3_nt: TGTGCCAGCTCCGTCCAACGGACTAGCGGGGGTGGTGAGCAGTTCTTC

v_call: TRBV15
clone_size: few
d_call: TRBD2
j_call: TRBJ2-5
cdr3_aa: CATSGPGLEQTQYF
cdr3_nt: TGTGCCACCAGCGGACCGGGACTAGAGCAGACCCAGTACTTC

v_call: TRBV27
clone_size: few
d_call: .
j_call: TRBJ1-2
cdr3_aa: CASSLSGSQNYGYTF
cdr3_nt: TGTGCCAGCAGTTTGTCCGGGAGTCAGAACTATGGCTACACCTTC

v_call: TRBV7-2
clone_size: few
d_call: TRBD2
j_call: TRBJ2-5
cdr3_aa: CASSSSGGSLRETQYF
cdr3_nt: TGTGCCAGCAGCTCCAGCGGGGGGAGCCTCCGAGAGACCCAGTACTTC

v_call: TRBV20-1
clone_size: .
d_call: .
j_call: TRBJ1-1
cdr3_aa: CSARGRADEAFF
cdr3_nt: TGCAGTGCTAGAGGCCGGGCCGATGAAGCTTTCTTT

v_call: TRBV5-1
clone_size: .
d_call: TRBD2
j_call: TRBJ2-3
cdr3_aa: CASSMGALAGVTDTQYF
cdr3_nt: TGCGCCAGCAGTATGGGGGCCCTAGCGGGGGTCACAGATACGCAGTATTTT

v_call: TRBV12-3/TRBV12-4
clone_size: .
d_call: .
j_call: TRBJ2-5
cdr3_aa: CASSLGVLWQGYQETQYF
cdr3_nt: TGTGCCAGCAGTTTAGGGGTTTTATGGCAGGGGTACCAAGAGACCCAGTACTTC

v_call: TRBV4-1
clone_size: few
d_call: .
j_call: TRBJ2-5
cdr3_aa: CASSQVPDNQETQYF
cdr3_nt: TGCGCCAGCAGCCAAGTTCCCGACAACCAAGAGACCCAGTACTTC

v_call: TRBV12-3/TRBV12-4
clone_size: .
d_call: .
j_call: TRBJ1-2
cdr3_aa: CASSTQGRGYGYTF
cdr3_nt: TGTGCCAGCAGCACACAGGGAAGGGGCTATGGCTACACCTTC

v_call: TRBV4-2
clone_size: few
d_call: .
j_call: TRBJ2-5
cdr3_aa: CASSQVRDLGWETQYF
cdr3_nt: TGTGCCAGCAGCCAAGTCCGGGACCTGGGTTGGGAGACCCAGTACTTC

v_call: TRBV4-3
clone_size: few
d_call: TRBD2
j_call: TRBJ2-3
cdr3_aa: CASSHLAGGQDTQYF
cdr3_nt: TGCGCCAGCAGCCATTTAGCGGGGGGGCAAGATACGCAGTATTTT

v_call: TRBV27
clone_size: .
d_call: TRBD1
j_call: TRBJ2-7
cdr3_aa: CASSLVPPGQGSYEQYF
cdr3_nt: TGTGCCAGCAGTTTAGTCCCCCCGGGACAGGGGTCCTACGAGCAGTACTTC

v_call: TRBV11-2
clone_size: .
d_call: .
j_call: TRBJ2-4
cdr3_aa: CASSRGGSSKNIQYF
cdr3_nt: TGTGCCAGCAGCCGAGGGGGGAGTAGCAAAAACATTCAGTACTTC

v_call: TRBV20-1
clone_size: .
d_call: .
j_call: TRBJ2-2
cdr3_aa: CSAAPPLGTEGTGELFF
cdr3_nt: TGCAGTGCTGCCCCACCCCTAGGGACCGAAGGCACCGGGGAGCTGTTTTTT

v_call: TRBV29-1
clone_size: .
d_call: .
j_call: TRBJ1-2
cdr3_aa: CSVDGLHGYTF
cdr3_nt: TGCAGCGTTGATGGACTCCATGGCTACACCTTC

v_call: TRBV28
clone_size: .
d_call: TRBD1
j_call: TRBJ2-7
cdr3_aa: CASNYRGLGYEQYF
cdr3_nt: TGTGCCAGCAATTACAGGGGGCTAGGGTACGAGCAGTACTTC

v_call: TRBV6-5
clone_size: .
d_call: .
j_call: TRBJ2-5
cdr3_aa: CASSQIRGYETQYF
cdr3_nt: TGTGCCAGCAGCCAAATCCGCGGGTATGAGACCCAGTACTTC

v_call: TRBV5-5
clone_size: once
d_call: .
j_call: TRBJ1-2
cdr3_aa: CASSLEVTLYGYTF
cdr3_nt: TGTGCCAGCAGCTTGGAAGTGACCCTTTATGGCTACACCTTC

v_call: TRBV7-2
clone_size: .
d_call: .
j_call: TRBJ2-2
cdr3_aa: CASSLEMDTGELFF
cdr3_nt: TGTGCCAGCAGCTTAGAGATGGACACCGGGGAGCTGTTTTTT